The 12 T cell receptor beta chains below come from one sample, sequenced in a study of OX40 agonist ivuxolimab in advanced cancers. Sequencing was performed with immunoSEQ multiplex PCR; in TCRdb, only in-frame clones are kept and a portion is missing. The sample carries more than 45,000 clones, about 90% recorded once. Sequencing used CD4+ or CD8+ T cells sorted from blood, obtained in a trial of the OX40 agonist ivuxolimab. These receptors all stem from an adult with an advanced solid tumor such as melanoma, head and neck, liver or kidney cancer.

CDR3 region: CASSYQLVADTQYF. The DNA for the CDR3 is TGTGCCAGCAGTTACCAATTAGTGGCAGATACGCAGTATTTT. The J gene is TRBJ2-3, the V gene TRBV6-5; no firm D call. The CDR3 sequence is 14 residues long. The germline V gene has CDR1 MNHEY and CDR2 SVGAGI. Trimming left V 2 bases short and J 4 bases short, with 10 bases between.

The DNA for the CDR3 is TGTGCCAGCAGCCCCTTGGCAGCTAGGGGCGGCTACACCTTC. Protein: CASSPLAARGGYTF. The J gene is TRBJ1-2, the V gene TRBV6-1; D perhaps matches TRBD1 (5 bases). The ends were cut back, 6 bases at V and 8 bases at J, with 19 bases in the middle. Germline CDR1 MNHNS, CDR2 SASEGT. The CDR3 is 14 amino acids.

The chain is built from TRBV6-5 and TRBJ2-3; D unresolved. The V end lost 6 bases, the J end lost 0 bases, and 13 bases lay between the germline ends. The CDR3 runs 15 residues. CDR1 MNHEY and CDR2 SVGAGI come from the germline V gene. CDR3 DNA: TGTGCCAGCAGCCCTGTACCCCCGAGCACAGATACGCAGTATTTT. Translation gives CASSPVPPSTDTQYF.

V usage is TRBV27 and J usage is TRBJ2-2; D might be TRBD1 or TRBD2, each matching 5 bases. Per the germline V gene, CDR1 is MNHEY and CDR2 is SMNVEV (reference sequence). This CDR3 is built from 15 residues. The V and J ends lost 3 bases and 4 bases respectively, with 12 bases between them. CDR3 sequence reads: CASSFRGVGTGELFF. For the CDR3, the DNA is TGTGCCAGCAGTTTTCGAGGGGTTGGCACCGGGGAGCTGTTTTTT.

The rearrangement joins TRBV4-1 to TRBJ1-5, with D uncertain. The CDR3 extends over 14 amino acids. Germline CDR1 is MGHRA and CDR2 is YSYEKL. V gave up 0 bases and J gave up 4 bases, with 7 bases separating them. CDR3 bases: TGCGCCAGCAGCCAAGACGGCAGAAATCAGCCCCAGCATTTT. The encoded protein is CASSQDGRNQPQHF.

The V call is TRBV12-5, the J call TRBJ1-2; no definite D call. V lost 6 bases, J lost 5 bases, and 25 bases lay in between. CDR1 and CDR2 (germline): LGHNT, FRNRAP. CDR3 length equals 17 residues. CDR3 sequence: CASGPASRLTLFYGYTF. The DNA for the CDR3 is TGTGCTAGTGGCCCCGCGTCCCGATTAACACTATTTTATGGCTACACCTTC.

The sample holds one count of this clone. The chain is built from TRBV6-5 and TRBJ2-1, with 11 bases identical to TRBD2. The V gene's germline CDR1 is MNHEY and CDR2 SVGAGI. Trimming took 4 bases from V and 5 from J; bases not matched to a gene: 7. CDR3 size: 16 residues. CDR3 residues: CASSFLTSGGHNEQFF. In DNA, the CDR3 is TGTGCCAGCAGTTTCCTAACTAGCGGGGGACACAATGAGCAGTTCTTC.

The rearrangement links TRBV2 to TRBJ2-1; no clear D gene. There are 14 residues in the CDR3. The V end was cut by 4 bases, the J end by 1 base, with 8 bases between. The germline V gene has CDR1 SNHLY and CDR2 FYNNEI. The CDR3, as DNA: TGTGCCAGCAGTGCAAGCCAGTCCTACAATGAGCAGTTCTTC. As protein: CASSASQSYNEQFF. The whole variable domain, filled in from reference TRBV2 and TRBJ2-1, reads EPEVTQTPSHQVTQMGQEVILRCVPISNHLYFYWYRQILGQKVEFLVSFYNNEISEKSEIFDDQFSVERPDGSNFTLKIRSTKLEDSAMYFCASSASQSYNEQFFGPGTRLTVL.

The chain employs TRBV10-3 and TRBJ2-7; 9 bases match TRBD1. In germline, CDR1 is ENHRY, CDR2 SYGVKD. Losses at the gene ends were 11 bases for V and 2 bases for J; bases not matched to a gene: 13. The CDR3 is 15 residues long. CDR3 sequence: CAVQTGTGRTYEQYF. In DNA form, the CDR3 reads TGTGCCGTCCAAACCGGGACAGGGAGAACCTACGAGCAGTACTTC.

This chain joins TRBV30 and TRBJ2-5; either TRBD1 or TRBD2 may fit D (5 bases each). Germline V gives CDR1 GTSNPN, CDR2 SVGIG (reference sequence). The V and J ends lost 5 bases and 5 bases respectively, with 12 bases between them. CDR3 length equals 12 residues. CDR3 nucleotide sequence: TGTGCCTGGGGGTCGGGGACGGAGACCCAGTACTTC. Translated: CAWGSGTETQYF.

The chain has TRBV27 and TRBJ2-3, with 9 bases that match TRBD2. CDR1 and CDR2 from the germline V gene are MNHEY and SMNVEV (reference sequence). The CDR3 has 15 residues. The V and J ends lost 6 bases and 2 bases, in that order; junction bases with no gene match: 6. The CDR3 nucleotides read TGTGCCAGCAGCTTAGCGGGAGCGCCCACAGATACGCAGTATTTT. Translated: CASSLAGAPTDTQYF.

V and J are TRBV5-1 and TRBJ1-4; D possibly corresponds to TRBD1 (5 bases). CDR1 is SGHRS and CDR2 is YFSETQ in the germline V gene. CDR3 size: 13 residues. Trimming took 7 bases from V and 6 from J, leaving 13 bases between them. DNA for the CDR3: TGCGCCAGCTCCTCCTTGGGGGATGAAAAACTGTTTTTT. Amino acids: CASSSLGDEKLFF.